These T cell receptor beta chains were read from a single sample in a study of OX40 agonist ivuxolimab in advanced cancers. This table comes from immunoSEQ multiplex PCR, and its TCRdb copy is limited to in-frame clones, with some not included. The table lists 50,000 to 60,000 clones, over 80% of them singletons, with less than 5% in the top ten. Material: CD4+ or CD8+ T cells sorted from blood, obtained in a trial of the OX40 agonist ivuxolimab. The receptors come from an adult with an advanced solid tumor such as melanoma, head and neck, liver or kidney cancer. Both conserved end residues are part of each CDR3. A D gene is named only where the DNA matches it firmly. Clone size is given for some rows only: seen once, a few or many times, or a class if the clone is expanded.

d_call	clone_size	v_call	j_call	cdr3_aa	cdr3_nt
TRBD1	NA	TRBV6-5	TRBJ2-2	CAGQGQGGTGELFF	TGTGCCGGCCAGGGACAGGGCGGCACCGGGGAGCTGTTTTTT
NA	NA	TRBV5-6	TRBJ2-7	CASSDGLEQYF	TGTGCCAGCAGCGACGGACTAGAGCAGTACTTC
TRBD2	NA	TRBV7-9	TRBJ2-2	CASSEGLAANTGELFF	TGTGCCAGCAGCGAGGGACTAGCGGCAAACACCGGGGAGCTGTTTTTT
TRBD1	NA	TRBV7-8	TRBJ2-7	CASSQGQGVAYEQYF	TGTGCCAGCAGCCAGGGACAGGGGGTTGCCTACGAGCAGTACTTC
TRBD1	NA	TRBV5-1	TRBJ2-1	CASSPDRDGYNEQFF	TGCGCCAGCAGCCCGGACAGGGACGGCTACAATGAGCAGTTCTTC
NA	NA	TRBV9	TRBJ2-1	CASSVQGASGLAGNEQFF	TGTGCCAGCAGCGTACAGGGGGCGAGTGGGCTAGCGGGGAATGAGCAGTTCTTC
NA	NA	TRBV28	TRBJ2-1	CASSLRRDSYNEQFF	TGTGCCAGCAGTTTGCGACGGGACTCCTACAATGAGCAGTTCTTC
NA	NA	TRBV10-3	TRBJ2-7	CAISPDASYEQYF	TGTGCCATCAGCCCGGACGCCTCCTACGAGCAGTACTTC
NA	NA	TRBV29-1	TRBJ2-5	CSVEEAPQETQYF	TGCAGCGTTGAAGAGGCACCCCAAGAGACCCAGTACTTC
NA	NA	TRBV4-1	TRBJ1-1	CASTPETGWGEAFF	TGCGCCAGCACCCCTGAGACAGGCTGGGGGGAAGCTTTCTTT
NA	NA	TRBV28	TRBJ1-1	CASSLRGNTEAFF	TGTGCCAGCAGTTTGAGGGGGAACACTGAAGCTTTCTTT
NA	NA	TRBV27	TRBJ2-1	CASSFGGSYNEQFF	TGTGCCAGCAGTTTTGGTGGCTCCTACAATGAGCAGTTCTTC
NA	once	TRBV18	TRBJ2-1	CASSPPAGRAYNEQFF	TGTGCCAGCTCACCACCGGCCGGGAGAGCTTACAATGAGCAGTTCTTC
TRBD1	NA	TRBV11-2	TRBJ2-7	CASSLDWGQGIYEQYF	TGTGCCAGCAGCTTAGATTGGGGACAGGGCATCTACGAGCAGTACTTC
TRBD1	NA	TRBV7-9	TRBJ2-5	CASSSPLTGLQETQYF	TGTGCCAGCAGCTCCCCCTTGACAGGGTTGCAGGAGACCCAGTACTTC
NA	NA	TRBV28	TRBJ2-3	CASSTSRWGKGTDTQYF	TGTGCCAGCAGTACATCTCGCTGGGGGAAGGGGACAGATACGCAGTATTTT
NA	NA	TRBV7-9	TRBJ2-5	CASSKEQWVETQYF	TGTGCCAGCAGCAAAGAGCAATGGGTGGAGACCCAGTACTTC
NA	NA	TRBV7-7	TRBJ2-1	CASSSVLDDEQFF	TGTGCCAGCAGCTCGGTTCTTGACGATGAGCAGTTCTTC
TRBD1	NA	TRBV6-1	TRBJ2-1	CASSEGQGSYNEQFF	TGTGCCAGCAGTGAGGGACAGGGTTCCTACAATGAGCAGTTCTTC
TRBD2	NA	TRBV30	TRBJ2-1	CAWSVGTSGEKYNEQFF	TGTGCCTGGAGTGTGGGGACTAGCGGGGAAAAATACAATGAGCAGTTCTTC
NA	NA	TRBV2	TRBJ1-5	CASSESMGYSYKTKNQPQHF	TGTGCCAGCAGTGAAAGTATGGGGTACAGCTATAAGACGAAAAATCAGCCCCAGCATTTT
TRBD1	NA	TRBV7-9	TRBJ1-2	CASRGPEGARGYTF	TGTGCCAGCAGAGGCCCAGAGGGGGCGCGTGGCTACACCTTC
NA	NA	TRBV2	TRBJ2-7	CASSEEYSSYEQYF	TGTGCCAGCAGTGAGGAGTACAGCTCCTACGAGCAGTACTTC
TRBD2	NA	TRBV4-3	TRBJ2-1	CASSLGTSGRRNEQFF	TGCGCCAGCAGCCTGGGGACTAGCGGGAGGCGGAATGAGCAGTTCTTC
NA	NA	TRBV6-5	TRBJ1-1	CASSYSSARGGAEAFF	TGTGCCAGCAGTTACTCGAGTGCCCGAGGAGGCGCTGAAGCTTTCTTT
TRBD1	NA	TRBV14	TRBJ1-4	CASSEDRWNEKLFF	TGTGCCAGCAGCGAGGACAGGTGGAATGAAAAACTGTTTTTT
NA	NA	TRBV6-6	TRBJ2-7	CASSSSRSYEQYF	TGTGCCAGCAGTTCCTCTAGGTCCTACGAGCAGTACTTC
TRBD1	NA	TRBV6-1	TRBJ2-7	CASKPTGSNTYEQYF	TGTGCCAGCAAACCGACAGGGAGTAATACCTACGAGCAGTACTTC
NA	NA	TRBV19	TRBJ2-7	CASSIDFGRSYEQYF	TGTGCCAGTAGTATAGATTTCGGCCGCTCCTACGAGCAGTACTTC
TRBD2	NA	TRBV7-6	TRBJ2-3	CASSSMFGLAGGVGANTQYF	TGTGCCAGCAGCTCAATGTTCGGACTAGCGGGAGGGGTTGGCGCGAATACGCAGTATTTT
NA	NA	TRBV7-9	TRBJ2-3	CASSPYFTDTQYF	TGTGCCAGCAGCCCATACTTCACAGATACGCAGTATTTT
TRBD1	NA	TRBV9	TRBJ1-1	CASSVEGGLKEEAFF	TGTGCCAGCAGCGTAGAAGGGGGCTTAAAAGAAGAAGCTTTCTTT
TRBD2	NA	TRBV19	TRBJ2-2	CASSTLAVGELFF	TGTGCCAGTAGCACTCTAGCGGTCGGGGAGCTGTTTTTT
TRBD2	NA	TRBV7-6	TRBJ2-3	CASSLEAGLTDTQYF	TGTGCCAGCAGCTTAGAAGCGGGACTCACAGATACGCAGTATTTT
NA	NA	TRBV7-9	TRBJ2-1	CASSPTITPGSYNEQFF	TGTGCCAGCAGCCCGACGATCACGCCAGGCTCCTACAATGAGCAGTTCTTC
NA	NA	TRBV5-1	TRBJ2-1	CASSKLTYYNEQFF	TGCGCCAGCAGCAAATTGACGTATTACAATGAGCAGTTCTTC
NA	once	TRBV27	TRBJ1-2	CASSLSAGLGGYTF	TGTGCCAGCAGTTTATCGGCAGGCCTGGGAGGCTACACCTTC
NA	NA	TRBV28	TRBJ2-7	CASSIGPPYEQYF	TGTGCCAGCAGTATCGGGCCCCCCTACGAGCAGTACTTC
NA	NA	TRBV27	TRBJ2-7	CASSLRGPASYEQYF	TGTGCCAGCAGTTTAAGGGGACCCGCGTCCTACGAGCAGTACTTC
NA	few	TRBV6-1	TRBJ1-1	CASSVVEPTNTEAFF	TGTGCCAGCAGTGTCGTGGAGCCCACGAACACTGAAGCTTTCTTT
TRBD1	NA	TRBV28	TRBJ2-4	CASSLGAGTGDIQYF	TGTGCCAGCAGTCTTGGGGCCGGGACAGGGGACATTCAGTACTTC
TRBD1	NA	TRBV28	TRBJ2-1	CASSFETGLYNEQFF	TGTGCCAGCAGTTTTGAGACAGGGCTCTACAATGAGCAGTTCTTC
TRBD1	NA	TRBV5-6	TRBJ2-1	CASSLGDSHEQFF	TGTGCCAGCAGCTTGGGGGACAGCCACGAGCAGTTCTTC
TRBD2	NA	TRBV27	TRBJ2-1	CASTASGLYNEQFF	TGTGCCAGCACCGCTAGCGGACTCTACAATGAGCAGTTCTTC
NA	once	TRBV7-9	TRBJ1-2	CASSLPGVGGYGYTF	TGTGCCAGCAGCCTCCCGGGAGTAGGGGGCTATGGCTACACCTTC
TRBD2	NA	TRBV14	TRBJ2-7	CASSQGTSRSSSYEQYF	TGTGCCAGCAGCCAGGGGACTAGCCGTTCAAGCTCCTACGAGCAGTACTTC
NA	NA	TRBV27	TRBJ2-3	CASSLYSSSTDTQYF	TGTGCCAGCAGTTTATATTCATCTAGCACAGATACGCAGTATTTT
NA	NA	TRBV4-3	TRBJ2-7	CASSQSGRDGGWEQYF	TGCGCCAGCAGCCAATCCGGCCGGGACGGGGGTTGGGAGCAGTACTTC